The 19 T cell receptor beta chains listed next were all sequenced from one sample in a study of blood T cell repertoires in COVID-19. TCRdb's table, derived via immunoSEQ multiplex PCR, lists solely in-frame clones and lacks some. This table has roughly 200,000 clones, approximately 79% appearing once. The specimen sequenced was peripheral blood. The receptors originated from a man over 45 who had recovered from COVID-19.

The V call is TRBV11-2, the J call TRBJ2-5, with 11 bases that match TRBD2. The CDR3 loop spans 16 amino acids. The V gene's germline CDR1 is SGHAT and CDR2 FQNNGV. V was pared by 5 bases and J by 2 bases, with 7 bases of the junction left unmatched. The CDR3 nucleotides read TGTGCCAGCAGCCCAAGACTAGCGGGACAGCAAGAGACCCAGTACTTC. The encoded protein is CASSPRLAGQQETQYF.

V usage is TRBV6-6 and J usage is TRBJ2-7; unclear D gene. V lost 5 bases to trimming and J lost 0 bases, with 14 bases between them. This CDR3 is built from 15 residues. Looked up from germline, CDR1 is MNHNY and CDR2 is SVGAGI (reference sequence). The CDR3 DNA reads as TGTGCCAGCAGTATCAAAGTCCTAAGCTCCTACGAGCAGTACTTC. Protein product: CASSIKVLSSYEQYF.

The rearrangement joins TRBV10-3 to TRBJ1-2, with TRBD1 identical over 8 bases. The CDR3 runs to 16 residues. Germline CDR1 and CDR2: ENHRY and SYGVKD. Germline trimming cut 6 bases from V and 0 bases from J; bases unmatched to any gene: 9. The CDR3, as DNA: TGTGCCATCAGCCTGACAGGGGAGTCGGCTAACTATGGCTACACCTTC. It encodes CAISLTGESANYGYTF.

A single count supports this clone. In nucleotides, the CDR3 is TGTGCCAGCAGATTCCGGGAACTCTACAATGAGCAGTTCTTC. This codes for CASRFRELYNEQFF. V gene TRBV27 combines with J gene TRBJ2-1, with D tentatively TRBD2 (5 bases). Germline CDR1 is MNHEY and CDR2 is SMNVEV (reference sequence). The CDR3 extends over 14 amino acids. V was clipped by 6 bases and J by 3 bases, with 12 bases between them.

The chain recombines TRBV25-1 with TRBJ2-7, with 9 nucleotides matching TRBD1. Per germline, CDR1 MGHDK and CDR2 SYGVNS. CDR3 length: 14 amino acids. After removal of 3 bases from V and 5 bases from J, the junction contained 5 bases not matched to a gene. The CDR3 DNA is TGTGCCAGCAGTGAGGGACAGGGTTCCCACGAGCAGTACTTC. Its protein product is CASSEGQGSHEQYF.

This clone has more than one count but fewer than ten. DNA for the CDR3: TGTGCCAGCAGCCTTATCCGGACTAGCGGAACCGATCGGCAGTTCTTC. It translates to CASSLIRTSGTDRQFF. The chain employs TRBV3-1 (or the pseudogene TRBV3-2) and TRBJ2-1, with 10 bases identical to TRBD2. The CDR3 runs to 16 residues. Trimming removed 4 bases from V and 12 bases from J; junction bases left unmatched: 15. CDR1 is LGHDT, CDR2 YNNKEL, per germline (reference sequence).

The chain combines TRBV4-1 with TRBJ2-3, with TRBD2 matching 7 bases. The V segment lost 1 base and the J segment 15 bases; nucleotides outside the gene matches: 13. CDR1 MGHRA and CDR2 YSYEKL come from the germline V gene. The CDR3 runs 14 residues. The CDR3 reads CASSQGLASLGEYF. In nucleotides, the CDR3 is TGCGCCAGCAGCCAAGGACTAGCATCCCTTGGGGAATATTTT.

The chain has TRBV20-1 and TRBJ2-7, with 7 bases identical to TRBD2. CDR3 size: 17 residues. V lost 3 bases, J lost 3 bases, and 17 bases stayed unmatched. In germline, CDR1 is DFQATT, CDR2 SNEGSKA (reference sequence). The CDR3 DNA follows: TGCAGTGCTAGTGGACTAGTAGGAGGGCAAAATGGCTACGAGCAGTACTTC. Translating gives CSASGLVGGQNGYEQYF.

The rearrangement links TRBV7-5 to TRBJ1-5; the DNA was not compared with TRBD1, the D call given in the table. TRBV7-5 is annotated as a pseudogene. The CDR3 has 13 residues. CDR3 bases: TGTGTCAGAGACGACCCGAAATACAGGGTAAAGCATTTT. Amino acids: CVRDDPKYRVKHF.

This clone has ten or more counts. This rearrangement joins TRBV4-2 to TRBJ2-7, with D perhaps matching TRBD1 (6 bases). CDR3 length equals 14 residues. The V end lost 0 bases, the J end lost 4 bases, and 10 bases lay between the germline ends. CDR1 LGHNA and CDR2 YNFKEQ come from the germline V gene. The CDR3 sequence: CASSQDRGTYEQYF. The DNA for the CDR3 is TGTGCCAGCAGCCAAGACAGGGGTACGTACGAGCAGTACTTC.

The V and J genes are TRBV3-1 (or the pseudogene TRBV3-2) and TRBJ2-3; 8 bases are a match to TRBD2. The germline gives CDR1 LGHDT, CDR2 YNNKEL (reference sequence). V gave up 10 bases and J gave up 6 bases; unmatched junction bases: 6. The CDR3 spans 12 residues. The CDR3 spells CATEGLEDTQYF. DNA for the CDR3: TGTGCCACCGAGGGACTAGAGGATACGCAGTATTTT.

The table lists this clone with a count of one. The chain recombines TRBV27 with TRBJ2-5, with 8 bases matching TRBD1. This CDR3 is built from 14 residues. Germline assignment: CDR1 MNHEY and CDR2 SMNVEV (reference sequence). The V gene end was trimmed by 5 bases and the J gene end by 5 bases; junction bases not matched to a gene: 7. CDR3 loop: CASSTWDRRETQYF. The CDR3 DNA reads TGTGCCAGCAGTACGTGGGACAGGAGGGAGACCCAGTACTTC.

This sequence joins TRBV30 and TRBJ1-2; no reliable D call. The CDR3 is made up of 14 amino acids. Germline CDR1 is GTSNPN and CDR2 is SVGIG (reference sequence). Deletions cut 6 bases from V and 8 bases from J, with 22 bases between. The CDR3 nucleotides are TGTGCCTGTTTTCAGGAGGTACGGAGGCAAGGCTACACCTTC. Protein sequence: CACFQEVRRQGYTF. Full variable domain (outside the CDR3, taken from reference TRBV30 and TRBJ1-2): SQTIHQWPATLVQPVGSPLSLECTVEGTSNPNLYWYRQAAGRGLQLLFYSVGIGQISSEVPQNLSASRPQDRQFILSSKKLLLSDSGFYLCACFQEVRRQGYTFGSGTRLTVV.

The chain joins TRBV20-1 to TRBJ1-1; D not certain. The CDR3 has 10 amino acids. Trimming took 4 bases from V and 3 from J, leaving 3 bases between them. Per germline, CDR1 DFQATT and CDR2 SNEGSKA (reference sequence). The CDR3 region has the DNA TGCAGTGCTATAGACACTGAAGCTTTCTTT. Translated, it gives CSAIDTEAFF.

The chain recombines TRBV3-1 (or the pseudogene TRBV3-2) with TRBJ1-4; 7 bases fit TRBD1. Germline V gives CDR1 LGHDT, CDR2 YNNKEL (reference sequence). The CDR3 spans 14 residues. V lost 3 bases and J lost 7; bases outside the gene matches: 5. CDR3 loop: CASSHRQGREKLFF. CDR3 in DNA: TGTGCCAGCAGCCACCGACAGGGACGTGAAAAACTGTTTTTT.

The table lists this clone with a few counts. The gene calls are TRBV27 and TRBJ1-5; D might be TRBD1 (6 bases). V lost 1 base and J lost 9, with 25 bases in between. Looked up from germline, CDR1 is MNHEY and CDR2 is SMNVEV (reference sequence). CDR3 length: 18 amino acids. CDR3 sequence (DNA): TGTGCCAGCAGTTTATGGCCTCCCAGATCACAGGGTGGCCGGCCCCAGCATTTT. Translated, it gives CASSLWPPRSQGGRPQHF.

The chain recombines TRBV14 with TRBJ2-5; unclear D gene. The CDR3 is 13 amino acids. Germline V gene lookup returns CDR1 SGHDN and CDR2 FVKESK. V was shortened by 1 base and J by 5 bases, with 8 bases between the two germline ends. CDR3 bases: TGTGCCAGCAGCCAAGTACTCAAGGAGACCCAGTACTTC. Its protein product is CASSQVLKETQYF.

The chain links TRBV3-1 (or the pseudogene TRBV3-2) to TRBJ1-1; TRBD1 matches 7 bases. The CDR3 extends over 13 amino acids. Trimming cost V 2 bases and J 3 bases; bases outside gene matches: 0. CDR1 and CDR2 (germline): LGHDT, YNNKEL (reference sequence). DNA of the CDR3: TGTGCCAGCAGCCAAACAGGGGACACTGAAGCTTTCTTT. It translates to CASSQTGDTEAFF.

The J gene is TRBJ2-1, the V gene TRBV30; TRBD2 aligns across 7 bases. From germline, CDR1 is GTSNPN and CDR2 SVGIG (reference sequence). After removal of 4 bases from V and 4 bases from J, the junction contained 7 bases not matched to a gene. The CDR3 loop spans 14 amino acids. CDR3 loop: CAWTGRERYNEQFF. DNA for the CDR3: TGTGCCTGGACAGGGAGGGAGAGGTACAATGAGCAGTTCTTC.